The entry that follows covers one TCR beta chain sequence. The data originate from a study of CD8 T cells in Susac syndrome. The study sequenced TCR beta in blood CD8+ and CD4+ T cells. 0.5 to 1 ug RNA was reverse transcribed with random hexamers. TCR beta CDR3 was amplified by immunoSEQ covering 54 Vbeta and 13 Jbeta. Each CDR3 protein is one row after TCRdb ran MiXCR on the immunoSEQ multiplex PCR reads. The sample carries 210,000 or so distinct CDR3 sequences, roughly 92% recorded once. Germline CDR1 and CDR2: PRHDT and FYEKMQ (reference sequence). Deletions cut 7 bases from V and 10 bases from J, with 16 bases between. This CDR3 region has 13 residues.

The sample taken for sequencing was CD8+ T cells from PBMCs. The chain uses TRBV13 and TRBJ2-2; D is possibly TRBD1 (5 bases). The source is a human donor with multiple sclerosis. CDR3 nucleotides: TGTGCCAGCACTAAAAGGGGTTGGGTGGAGCTGTTTTTT. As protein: CASTKRGWVELFF. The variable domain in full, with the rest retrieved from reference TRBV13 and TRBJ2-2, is AAGVIQSPRHLIKEKRETATLKCYPIPRHDTVYWYQQGPGQDPQFLISFYEKMQSDKGSIPDRFSAQQFSDYHSELNMSSLELGDSALYFCASTKRGWVELFFGEGSRLTVL.